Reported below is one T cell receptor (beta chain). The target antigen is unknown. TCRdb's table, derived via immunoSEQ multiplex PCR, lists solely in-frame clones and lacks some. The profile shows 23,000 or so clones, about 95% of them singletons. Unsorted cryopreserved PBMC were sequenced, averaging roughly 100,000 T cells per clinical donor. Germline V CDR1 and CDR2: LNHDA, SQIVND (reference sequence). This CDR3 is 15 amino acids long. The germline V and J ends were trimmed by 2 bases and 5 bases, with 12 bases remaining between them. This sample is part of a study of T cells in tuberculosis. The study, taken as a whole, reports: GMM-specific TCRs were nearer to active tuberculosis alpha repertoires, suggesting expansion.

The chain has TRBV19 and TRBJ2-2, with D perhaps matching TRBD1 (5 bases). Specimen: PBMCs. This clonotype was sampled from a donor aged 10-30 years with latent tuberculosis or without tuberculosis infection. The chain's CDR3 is CASSIPGKGTGELFF. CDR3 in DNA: TGTGCCAGTAGTATACCAGGGAAAGGGACCGGGGAGCTGTTTTTT.